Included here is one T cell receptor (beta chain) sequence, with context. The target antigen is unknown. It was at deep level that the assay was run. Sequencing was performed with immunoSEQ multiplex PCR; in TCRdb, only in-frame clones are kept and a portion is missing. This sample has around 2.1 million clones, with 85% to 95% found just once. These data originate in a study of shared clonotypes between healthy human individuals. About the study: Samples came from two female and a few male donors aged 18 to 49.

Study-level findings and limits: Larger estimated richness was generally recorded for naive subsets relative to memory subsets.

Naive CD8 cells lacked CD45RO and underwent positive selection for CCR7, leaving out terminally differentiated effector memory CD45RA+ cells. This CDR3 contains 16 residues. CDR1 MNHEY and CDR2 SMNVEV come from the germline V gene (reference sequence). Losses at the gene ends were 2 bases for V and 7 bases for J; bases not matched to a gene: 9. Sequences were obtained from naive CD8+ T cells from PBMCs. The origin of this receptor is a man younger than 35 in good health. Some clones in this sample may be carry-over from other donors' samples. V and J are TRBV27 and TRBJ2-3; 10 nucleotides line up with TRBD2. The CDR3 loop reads CASSLSGRGGWNTQYF. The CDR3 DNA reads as TGTGCCAGCAGTTTAAGCGGGAGGGGTGGTTGGAATACGCAGTATTTT.